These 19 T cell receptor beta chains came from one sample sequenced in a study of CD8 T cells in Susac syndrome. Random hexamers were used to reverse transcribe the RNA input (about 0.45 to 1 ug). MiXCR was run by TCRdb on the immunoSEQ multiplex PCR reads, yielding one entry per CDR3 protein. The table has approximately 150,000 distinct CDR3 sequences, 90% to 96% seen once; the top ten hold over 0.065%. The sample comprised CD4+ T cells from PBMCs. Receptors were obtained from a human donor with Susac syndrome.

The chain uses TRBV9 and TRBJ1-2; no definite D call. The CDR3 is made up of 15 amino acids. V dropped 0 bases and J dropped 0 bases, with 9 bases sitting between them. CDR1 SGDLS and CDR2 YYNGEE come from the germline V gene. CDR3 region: CASSVGADANYGYTF. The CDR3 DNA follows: TGTGCCAGCAGCGTAGGTGCAGACGCTAACTATGGCTACACCTTC.

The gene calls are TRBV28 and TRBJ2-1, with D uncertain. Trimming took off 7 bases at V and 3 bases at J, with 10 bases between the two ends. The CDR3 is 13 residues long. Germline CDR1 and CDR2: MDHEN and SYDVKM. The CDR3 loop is CASTAPGYNEQFF. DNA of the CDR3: TGTGCCAGCACCGCGCCGGGCTACAATGAGCAGTTCTTC.

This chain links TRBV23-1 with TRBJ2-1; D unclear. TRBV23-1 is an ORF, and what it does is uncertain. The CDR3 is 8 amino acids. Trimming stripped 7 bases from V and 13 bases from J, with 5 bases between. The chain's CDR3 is CASKQQFF. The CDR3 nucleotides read TGCGCCAGCAAGCAACAGTTCTTC.

Written as DNA, the CDR3 is TGTGCCAGCAGCTTCAGCGGGGGGGCCGTTTATGAGCAGTTCTTC. It specifies CASSFSGGAVYEQFF. The chain couples TRBV7-3 to TRBJ2-1; TRBD2 agrees at 10 bases. Germline lookup yields CDR1 SGHTA and CDR2 FQGTGA. There are 15 residues in the CDR3. V shed 3 bases, J shed 8 bases, and the junction held 7 bases outside the gene matches.

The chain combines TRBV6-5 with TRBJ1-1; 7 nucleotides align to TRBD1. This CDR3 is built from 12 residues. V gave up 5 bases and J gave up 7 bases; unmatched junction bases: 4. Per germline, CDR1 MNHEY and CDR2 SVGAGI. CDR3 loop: CASSLTGIEAFF. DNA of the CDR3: TGTGCCAGCAGTCTGACAGGGATTGAAGCTTTCTTT.

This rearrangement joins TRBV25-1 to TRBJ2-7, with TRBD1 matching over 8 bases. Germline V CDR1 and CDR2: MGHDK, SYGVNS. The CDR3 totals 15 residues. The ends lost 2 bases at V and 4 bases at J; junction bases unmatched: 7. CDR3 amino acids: CASSEQGAGSYEQYF. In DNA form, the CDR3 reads TGTGCCAGCAGTGAACAGGGGGCGGGTTCTTACGAGCAGTACTTC.

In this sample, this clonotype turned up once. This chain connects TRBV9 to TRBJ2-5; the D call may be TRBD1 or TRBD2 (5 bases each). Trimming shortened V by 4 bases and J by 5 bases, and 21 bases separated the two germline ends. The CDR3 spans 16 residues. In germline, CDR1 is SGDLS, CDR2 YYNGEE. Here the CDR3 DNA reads TGTGCCAGCAGCATTATGGGCATTGGGGGAGCGGAGACCCAGTACTTC. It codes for CASSIMGIGGAETQYF.

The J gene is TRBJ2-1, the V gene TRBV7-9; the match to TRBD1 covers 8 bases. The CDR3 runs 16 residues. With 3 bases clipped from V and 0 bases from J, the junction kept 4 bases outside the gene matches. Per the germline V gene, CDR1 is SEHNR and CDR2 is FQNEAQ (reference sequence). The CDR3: CASSLRTGSSYNEQFF. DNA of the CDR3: TGTGCCAGCAGCTTGAGGACAGGGTCCTCCTACAATGAGCAGTTCTTC. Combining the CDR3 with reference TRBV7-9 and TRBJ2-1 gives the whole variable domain DTGVSQNPRHKITKRGQNVTFRCDPISEHNRLYWYRQTLGQGPEFLTYFQNEAQLEKSRLLSDRFSAERPKGSFSTLEIQRTEQGDSAMYLCASSLRTGSSYNEQFFGPGTRLTVL.

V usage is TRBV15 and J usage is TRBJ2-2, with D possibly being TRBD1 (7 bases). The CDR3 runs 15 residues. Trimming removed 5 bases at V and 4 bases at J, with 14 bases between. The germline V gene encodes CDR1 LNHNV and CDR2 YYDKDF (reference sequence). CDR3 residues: CATSYGGQITGELFF. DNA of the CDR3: TGTGCCACCAGCTACGGGGGACAGATCACCGGGGAGCTGTTTTTT.

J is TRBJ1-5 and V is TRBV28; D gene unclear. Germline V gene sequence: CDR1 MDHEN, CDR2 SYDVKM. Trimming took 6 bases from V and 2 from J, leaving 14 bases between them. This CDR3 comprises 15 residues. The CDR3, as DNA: TGTGCCAGCAGCCCTACGGGGAGGGGCAATCAGCCCCAGCATTTT. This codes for CASSPTGRGNQPQHF.

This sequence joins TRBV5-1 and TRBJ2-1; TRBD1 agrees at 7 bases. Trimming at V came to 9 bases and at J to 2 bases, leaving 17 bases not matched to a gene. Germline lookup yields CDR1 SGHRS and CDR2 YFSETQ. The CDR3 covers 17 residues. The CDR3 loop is CATVGSRGPYTYNEQFF. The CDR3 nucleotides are TGCGCCACCGTCGGATCGAGGGGGCCTTATACCTACAATGAGCAGTTCTTC.

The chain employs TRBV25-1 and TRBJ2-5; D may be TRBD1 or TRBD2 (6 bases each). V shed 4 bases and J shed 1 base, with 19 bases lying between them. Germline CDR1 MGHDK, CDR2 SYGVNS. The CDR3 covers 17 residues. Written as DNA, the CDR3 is TGTGCCAGCAGTGCCGGGGGCGCACGGGGGCCCCAAGAGACCCAGTACTTC. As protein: CASSAGGARGPQETQYF.

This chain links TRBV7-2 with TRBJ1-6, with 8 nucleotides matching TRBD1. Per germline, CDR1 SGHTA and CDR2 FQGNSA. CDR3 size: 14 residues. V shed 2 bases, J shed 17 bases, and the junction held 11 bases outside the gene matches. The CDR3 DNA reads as TGTGCCAGCAGCTTACTGTGGACAGGGTCCTCTTTCCACTTT. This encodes CASSLLWTGSSFHF.

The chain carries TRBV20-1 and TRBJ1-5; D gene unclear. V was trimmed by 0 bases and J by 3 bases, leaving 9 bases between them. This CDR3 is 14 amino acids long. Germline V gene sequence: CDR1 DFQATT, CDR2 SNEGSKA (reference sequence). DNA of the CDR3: TGCAGTGCTAGAGATCGGACTTCCAATCAGCCCCAGCATTTT. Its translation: CSARDRTSNQPQHF.

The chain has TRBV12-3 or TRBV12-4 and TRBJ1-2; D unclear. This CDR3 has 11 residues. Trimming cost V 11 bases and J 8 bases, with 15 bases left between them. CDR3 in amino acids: CASTGPWGYTF. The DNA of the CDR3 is TGTGCCTCAACCGGACCATGGGGCTACACCTTC.

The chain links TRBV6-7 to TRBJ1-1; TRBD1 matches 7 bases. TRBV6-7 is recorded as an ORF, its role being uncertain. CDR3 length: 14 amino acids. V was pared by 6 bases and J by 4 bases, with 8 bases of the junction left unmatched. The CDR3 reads CASSADRFFTEAFF. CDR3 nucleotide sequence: TGTGCCAGCAGCGCGGACAGGTTTTTCACTGAAGCTTTCTTT.

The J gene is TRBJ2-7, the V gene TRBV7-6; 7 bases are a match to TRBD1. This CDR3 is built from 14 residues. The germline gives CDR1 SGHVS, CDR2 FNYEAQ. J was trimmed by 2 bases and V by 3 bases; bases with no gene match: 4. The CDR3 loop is CASSFRTGPYEQYF. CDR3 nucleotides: TGTGCCAGCAGCTTCCGGACAGGCCCCTACGAGCAGTACTTC.

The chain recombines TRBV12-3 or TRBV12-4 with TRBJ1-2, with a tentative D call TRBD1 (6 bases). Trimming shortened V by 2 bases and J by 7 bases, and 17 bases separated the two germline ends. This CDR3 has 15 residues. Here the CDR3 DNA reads TGTGCCAGCAGTTTATGGCCCGGGGGAGGGGGTGGCTACACCTTC. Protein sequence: CASSLWPGGGGGYTF.

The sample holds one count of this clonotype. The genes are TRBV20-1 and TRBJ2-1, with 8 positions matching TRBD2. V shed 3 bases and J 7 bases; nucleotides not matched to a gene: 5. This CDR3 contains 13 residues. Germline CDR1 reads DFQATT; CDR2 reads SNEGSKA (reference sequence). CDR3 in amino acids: CSASGGAWNEQFF. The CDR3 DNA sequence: TGCAGTGCTAGCGGGGGGGCTTGGAATGAGCAGTTCTTC.